These T cell receptor beta chains were read from a single sample in a study of blood T cell repertoires in COVID-19. Assay used: immunoSEQ multiplex PCR; TCRdb lists only in-frame clones, some missing. Counted here are 100,000 to 150,000 clones, about four fifths occurring once; the ten biggest clones make up 37%. Source material: peripheral blood. Source of these receptors: a man between 40 and 49 years old with active or convalescent COVID-19. CDR3s include the opening cysteine and the closing phenylalanine or tryptophan. Fields, in order: CDR3 length, D gene, J gene, V gene, clone size, CDR3 DNA, CDR3 protein. D genes are given only for firm matches. Rows may omit the clone size; those that give it use once, few, many or a size class.

>13|TRBD1|TRBJ1-2|TRBV5-6|-
TGTGCCAGCATTTCCGGGACAGTGTATGGCTACACCTTC
CASISGTVYGYTF
>15|TRBD1|TRBJ2-7|TRBV3-1/TRBV3-2|-
TGTGCCAGCAGCCAACTGGGACAGGGGAGCTCCGAGCAGTACTTC
CASSQLGQGSSEQYF
>13|-|TRBJ1-1|TRBV30|-
TGTGCCTGGAGTGTACAGGTTGGCACTGAAGCTTTCTTT
CAWSVQVGTEAFF
>16|TRBD1|TRBJ1-6|TRBV2|-
TGTGCCAGCAGTGAAGCGGGGACAGTCTATAATTCACCCCTCCACTTT
CASSEAGTVYNSPLHF
>15|-|TRBJ2-3|TRBV2|-
TGTGCCAGCAGTGAGTACGACAGAAGTACAGATACGCAGTATTTT
CASSEYDRSTDTQYF
>14|-|TRBJ1-2|TRBV11-2|once
TGTGCCAGCAGCTTAGGCCCCAACCAGGGGGGCTACACCTTC
CASSLGPNQGGYTF
>15|TRBD1|TRBJ1-2|TRBV19|once
TGTGCCAGTAGTTTCTGGGACAGGGGGGACTATGGCTACACCTTC
CASSFWDRGDYGYTF
>15|TRBD1|TRBJ1-2|TRBV6-5|-
TGTGCCACCAAACTTATACCGGGACAGCCATATGGCTACACCTTC
CATKLIPGQPYGYTF
>13|-|TRBJ1-5|TRBV19|-
TGTGCCAGTAGTATAGATTCGGGGCAGCCCCAGCATTTT
CASSIDSGQPQHF
>14|TRBD1|TRBJ2-7|TRBV11-1|-
TGTGCCAGCAGCCAAATTGGACAGGGTCAAGTGCCGTACTTC
CASSQIGQGQVPYF
>15|TRBD2|TRBJ2-1|TRBV11-2|-
TGTGCCAGCAGCTTAAATAGCGGGGGCTACAATGAGCAGTTCTTC
CASSLNSGGYNEQFF
>14|TRBD1|TRBJ1-4|TRBV5-4|-
TGTGCCAGCAGCATGGGACAGGGGGCCGAAAAACTGTTTTTT
CASSMGQGAEKLFF
>15|TRBD2|TRBJ2-1|TRBV5-6|-
TGTGCCAGCAGCTTGGTAGCGGGAGGGAACAATGAGCAGTTCTTC
CASSLVAGGNNEQFF
>11|-|TRBJ2-1|TRBV12-3/TRBV12-4|-
TGTGCCGGAGGGGATAGTATTGAGCAGTTCTTC
CAGGDSIEQFF
>14|-|TRBJ1-6|TRBV19|-
TGTGCCACCGGATCATTGGGGCGGAATTCACCCCTCCACTTT
CATGSLGRNSPLHF
>14|-|TRBJ1-1|TRBV2|-
TGTGCCAGCAGGAAGGAGAAAATGGGCACTGAAGCTTTCTTT
CASRKEKMGTEAFF
>15|-|TRBJ2-2|TRBV15|-
TGTGCCACCAGCAGAGAGGAGGGAGGTAGCGGGGAGCTGTTTTTT
CATSREEGGSGELFF
>12|-|TRBJ1-2|TRBV29-1|-
TGCAGCGTTGAAGGCAGTGACTATGGCTACACCTTC
CSVEGSDYGYTF
>18|TRBD1|TRBJ1-5|TRBV28|once
TGTGCCAGCAGTCCCGTTCTTCTCCGGACAGGGAACAATCAGCCCCAGCATTTT
CASSPVLLRTGNNQPQHF
>11|TRBD2|TRBJ2-5|TRBV5-1|-
TGCGCCAGCAGCTGGGAGGGGACCCAGTACTTC
CASSWEGTQYF
>14|TRBD1|TRBJ1-1|TRBV28|once
TGTGCCAGCAGTTCGACAGGGGAGGCCACTGAAGCTTTCTTT
CASSSTGEATEAFF
>16|TRBD1|TRBJ1-1|TRBV2|-
TGTGCCAGCAGAGCAACAGGGGGCGCGTTTTCCACTGAAGCTTTCTTT
CASRATGGAFSTEAFF
>13|TRBD1|TRBJ2-1|TRBV10-3|-
TGTGCCATCACCTGGGACAGTTACAATGAGCAGTTCTTC
CAITWDSYNEQFF
>13|-|TRBJ1-1|TRBV27|once
TGTGCCAGTCAGGGCTCCCTGAACACTGAAGCTTTCTTT
CASQGSLNTEAFF
>15|-|TRBJ1-6|TRBV27|once
TGTGCCAGCAGTTTTTCGGGGGGACATAATTCACCCCTCCACTTT
CASSFSGGHNSPLHF
>17|-|TRBJ1-6|TRBV5-1|-
TGCGCCAGCAGCTTGGATGTCCGGAGCTCCTATAATTCACCCCTCCACTTT
CASSLDVRSSYNSPLHF
>14|TRBD2|TRBJ2-2|TRBV7-6|-
TGTGCCAGCCGACTAGCGACGAACACCGGGGAGCTGTTTTTT
CASRLATNTGELFF
>15|-|TRBJ2-7|TRBV11-2|-
TGTGCCAGCAGCATTTCCGGGCCAGGGTCCTACGAGCAGTACTTC
CASSISGPGSYEQYF
>13|TRBD1|TRBJ2-7|TRBV19|-
TGTGCCACTCGCCCGGGACAGGGAGAGGGGCAGTACTTC
CATRPGQGEGQYF
>13|-|TRBJ1-2|TRBV18|once
TGTGCCAGCTCCGCCAGTACCCAGGGCGGCTACACCTTC
CASSASTQGGYTF
>17|-|TRBJ1-2|TRBV4-2|-
TGTGCCAGCAGCCAGCGGTCGGGGGAGGGGACTAACTATGGCTACACCTTC
CASSQRSGEGTNYGYTF
>15|-|TRBJ1-6|TRBV30|-
TGTGCCTGGAGTCGACGGAGCTCCTATAATTCACCCCTCCACTTT
CAWSRRSSYNSPLHF
>13|-|TRBJ2-7|TRBV11-2|-
TGTGCCAGCAGCTTTTCTAGGGGGGGGGAGCAGTACTTC
CASSFSRGGEQYF
>21|TRBD1|TRBJ2-7|TRBV27|-
TGTGCCAGCAGTCTCGACACCGACCCGGGACAGGCAATTCTTAAGTCCTACGAGCAGTACTTC
CASSLDTDPGQAILKSYEQYF
>14|-|TRBJ1-1|TRBV14|-
TGTGCCAGCAGCCAGAGGGACTCTTACACTGAAGCTTTCTTT
CASSQRDSYTEAFF
>11|-|TRBJ2-7|TRBV9|-
TGTGCCAGCAGCCGGGATGACGAGCAGTACTTC
CASSRDDEQYF
>12|-|TRBJ2-2|TRBV2|-
TGTGCCAGCAGTGGAACTGTCGGGGAGCTGTTTTTT
CASSGTVGELFF
>14|-|TRBJ1-2|TRBV28|-
TGTGCCAGCAGTTCCACAGGGCGTAACTATGGCTACACCTTC
CASSSTGRNYGYTF
>19|TRBD1|TRBJ1-1|TRBV15|-
TGTGCCACCAGCAGAGACCCACTTGGACAGGGCAGCGGGAACACTGAAGCTTTCTTT
CATSRDPLGQGSGNTEAFF
>14|-|TRBJ2-7|TRBV27|-
TGTGCCAGCAGTTCTCTCAGCGGTTCCTACGAGCAGTACTTC
CASSSLSGSYEQYF
>18|TRBD1|TRBJ1-5|TRBV27|few
TGTGCCAGCAGTTCGACAGGGATCGGAGATCGTGGAGGTCAGCCCCAGCATTTT
CASSSTGIGDRGGQPQHF
>14|TRBD1|TRBJ2-3|TRBV5-1|-
TGCGCCAGCAGATCCGGGACAGGCACAGATACGCAGTATTTT
CASRSGTGTDTQYF
>10|-|TRBJ1-1|TRBV5-8|few
TGTGCCAGCAGCTTGTTAAGGGGCGTCTTT
CASSLLRGVF
>15|-|TRBJ1-3|TRBV7-9|-
TGTGCCACCCTCATAACAGGCACCTCTGGAAACACCATATATTTT
CATLITGTSGNTIYF
>14|-|TRBJ2-4|TRBV30|-
TGTGCCTGGGGGCCAGGGTATACCAAAAACATTCAGTACTTC
CAWGPGYTKNIQYF
>13|-|TRBJ2-2|TRBV12-3/TRBV12-4|-
TGTGCCAGCAGTTTTCAGGGAACCGGGGAGCTGTTTTTT
CASSFQGTGELFF
>16|-|TRBJ1-3|TRBV9|-
TGTGCCAGCAGCGGGAAGGGAGGCTGGCTTGGAAACACCATATATTTT
CASSGKGGWLGNTIYF
>18|TRBD1|TRBJ1-6|TRBV28|-
TGTGCCAGCAGTTTATATCCCGAGGGACAGGTTAATAATTCACCCCTCCACTTT
CASSLYPEGQVNNSPLHF
>15|TRBD2|TRBJ2-1|TRBV6-5|-
TGTGCCAGCAGTAATAGCGGGAGCTCCTACAATGAGCAGTTCTTC
CASSNSGSSYNEQFF
>14|-|TRBJ2-4|TRBV19|-
TGTGCCAGCAAATCGGCGGGGTTTGAAAACATTCAGTACTTC
CASKSAGFENIQYF
>13|-|TRBJ2-7|TRBV6-2/TRBV6-3|many
TGTGCCAGCAGTTACTCGGACACCTACGAGCAGTACTTC
CASSYSDTYEQYF
>16|-|TRBJ1-4|TRBV11-2|-
TGTGCCAGCAGCTTAGATCTAATTGAGCGTAATGAAAAACTGTTTTTT
CASSLDLIERNEKLFF
>15|TRBD1|TRBJ1-1|TRBV2|-
TGTGCCAGCAGTGGACAGGGAAGGATGAACACTGAAGCTTTCTTT
CASSGQGRMNTEAFF
>16|-|TRBJ1-2|TRBV7-9|-
TGTGCCAGCAGCACGACTGGAGGCAGTTTTGACTATGGCTACACCTTC
CASSTTGGSFDYGYTF
>14|TRBD1|TRBJ1-4|TRBV6-6|-
TGTGCCAGCGAAACAGGACAGGGAAAGGAAAAACTGTTTTTT
CASETGQGKEKLFF
>14|-|TRBJ2-4|TRBV3-1/TRBV3-2|-
TGTGCCAGCAGCCCCCTGTCAGGGCAAAACATTCAGTACTTC
CASSPLSGQNIQYF
>11|-|TRBJ2-1|TRBV20-1|few
TGCAGTGCTGGTAGCGGCAATGAGCAGTTCTTC
CSAGSGNEQFF
>15|-|TRBJ2-2|TRBV11-3|-
TGTGCCAGCAGTCCGCAGGCCTCGGGGGCCGGGGAGCTGTTTTTT
CASSPQASGAGELFF
>14|TRBD2|TRBJ2-1|TRBV25-1|-
TGTGCCAGCAGTGCCCGGGGGGGCAGGGATGAGCAGTTCTTC
CASSARGGRDEQFF
>16|-|TRBJ2-1|TRBV3-1/TRBV3-2|-
TGTGCCAGCAGCCAAGAAGCAGGGATAACCTACAATGAGCAGTTCTTC
CASSQEAGITYNEQFF